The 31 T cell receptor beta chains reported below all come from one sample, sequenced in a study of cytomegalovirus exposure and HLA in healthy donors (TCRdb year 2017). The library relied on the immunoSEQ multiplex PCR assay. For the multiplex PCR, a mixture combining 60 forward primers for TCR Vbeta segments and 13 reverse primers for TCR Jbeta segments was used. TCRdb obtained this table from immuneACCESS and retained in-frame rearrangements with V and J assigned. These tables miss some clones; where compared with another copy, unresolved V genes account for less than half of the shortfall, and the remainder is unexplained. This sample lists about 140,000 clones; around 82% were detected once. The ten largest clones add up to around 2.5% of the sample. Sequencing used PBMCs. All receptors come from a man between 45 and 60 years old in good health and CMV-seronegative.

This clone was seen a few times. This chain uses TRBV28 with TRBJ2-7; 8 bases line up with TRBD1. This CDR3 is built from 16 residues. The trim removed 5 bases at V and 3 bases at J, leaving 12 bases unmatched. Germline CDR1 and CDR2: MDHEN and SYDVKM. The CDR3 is CASSPPVGQGSYEQYF. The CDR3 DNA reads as TGTGCCAGCAGTCCTCCTGTTGGACAGGGAAGCTACGAGCAGTACTTC.

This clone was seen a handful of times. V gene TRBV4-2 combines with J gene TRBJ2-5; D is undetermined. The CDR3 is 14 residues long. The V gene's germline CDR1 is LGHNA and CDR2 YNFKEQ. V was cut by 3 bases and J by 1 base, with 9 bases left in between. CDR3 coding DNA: TGTGCCAGCAGCCATAGTGCGGTCCAAGAGACCCAGTACTTC. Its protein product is CASSHSAVQETQYF.

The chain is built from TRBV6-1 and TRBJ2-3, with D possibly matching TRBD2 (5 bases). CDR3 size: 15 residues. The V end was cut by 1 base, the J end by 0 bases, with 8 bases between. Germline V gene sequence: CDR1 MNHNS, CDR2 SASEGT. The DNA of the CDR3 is TGTGCCAGCAGTGAAGATGGCGGGAGCACAGATACGCAGTATTTT. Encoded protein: CASSEDGGSTDTQYF.

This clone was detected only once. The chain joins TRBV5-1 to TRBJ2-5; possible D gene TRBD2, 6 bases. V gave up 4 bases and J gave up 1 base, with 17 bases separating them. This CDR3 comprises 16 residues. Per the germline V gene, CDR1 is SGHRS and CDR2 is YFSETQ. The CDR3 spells CASSRGRRRSQETQYF. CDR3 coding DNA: TGCGCCAGCAGCCGGGGGAGACGGCGGTCCCAAGAGACCCAGTACTTC.

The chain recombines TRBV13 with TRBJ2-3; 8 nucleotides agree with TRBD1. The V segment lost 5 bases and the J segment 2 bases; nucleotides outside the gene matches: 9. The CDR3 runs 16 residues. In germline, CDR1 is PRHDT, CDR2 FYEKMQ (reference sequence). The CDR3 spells CASSPDGRGHTDTQYF. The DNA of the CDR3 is TGTGCCAGCAGCCCCGACGGCAGGGGGCACACAGATACGCAGTATTTT.

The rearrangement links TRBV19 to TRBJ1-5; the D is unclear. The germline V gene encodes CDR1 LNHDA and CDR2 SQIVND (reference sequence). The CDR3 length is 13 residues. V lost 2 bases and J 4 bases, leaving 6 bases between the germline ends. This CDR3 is CASSIRQNQPQHF. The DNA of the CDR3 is TGTGCCAGTAGTATACGTCAGAATCAGCCCCAGCATTTT. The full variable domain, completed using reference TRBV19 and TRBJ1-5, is DGGITQSPKYLFRKEGQNVTLSCEQNLNHDAMYWYRQDPGQGLRLIYYSQIVNDFQKGDIAEGYSVSREKKESFPLTVTSAQKNPTAFYLCASSIRQNQPQHFGDGTRLSIL.

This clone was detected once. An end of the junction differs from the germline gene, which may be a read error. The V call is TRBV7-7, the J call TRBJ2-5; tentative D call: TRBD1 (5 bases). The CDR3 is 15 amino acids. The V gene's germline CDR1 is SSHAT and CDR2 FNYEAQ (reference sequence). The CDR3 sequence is CASSLGQGTFETQYF. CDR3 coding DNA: TGTGCTAGCAGCTTAGGGCAGGGTACGTTCGAGACCCAGTACTTC.

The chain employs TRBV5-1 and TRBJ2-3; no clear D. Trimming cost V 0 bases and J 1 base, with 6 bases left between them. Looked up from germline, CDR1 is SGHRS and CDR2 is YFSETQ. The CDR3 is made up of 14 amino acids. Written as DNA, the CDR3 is TGCGCCAGCAGCTTGGGTTCGGGCACAGATACGCAGTATTTT. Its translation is CASSLGSGTDTQYF.

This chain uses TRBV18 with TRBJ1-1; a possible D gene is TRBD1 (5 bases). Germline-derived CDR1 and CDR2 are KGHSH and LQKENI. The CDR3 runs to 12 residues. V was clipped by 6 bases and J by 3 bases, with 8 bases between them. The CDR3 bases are TGTGCCAGCTCGGGCAGGGACACTGAAGCTTTCTTT. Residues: CASSGRDTEAFF.

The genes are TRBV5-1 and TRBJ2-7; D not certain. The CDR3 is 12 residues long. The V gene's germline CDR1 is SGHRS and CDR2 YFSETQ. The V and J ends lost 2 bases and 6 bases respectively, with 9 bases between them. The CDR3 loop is CASSFPGPEQYF. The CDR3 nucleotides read TGCGCCAGCAGCTTTCCAGGTCCCGAGCAGTACTTC.

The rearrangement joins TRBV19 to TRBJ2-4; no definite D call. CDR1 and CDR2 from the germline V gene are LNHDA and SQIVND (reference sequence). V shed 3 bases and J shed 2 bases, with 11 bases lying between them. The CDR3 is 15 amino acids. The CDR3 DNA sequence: TGTGCCAGTAGTATTTTTCCGGGTACCAAAAACATTCAGTACTTC. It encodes CASSIFPGTKNIQYF.

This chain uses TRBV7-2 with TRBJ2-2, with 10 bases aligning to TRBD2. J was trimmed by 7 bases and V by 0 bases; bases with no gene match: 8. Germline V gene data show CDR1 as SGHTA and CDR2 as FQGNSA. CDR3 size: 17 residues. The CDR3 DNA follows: TGTGCCAGCAGCTTAGCTAGAGCGGGAGGGCCCGTCGGGGAGCTGTTTTTT. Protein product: CASSLARAGGPVGELFF.

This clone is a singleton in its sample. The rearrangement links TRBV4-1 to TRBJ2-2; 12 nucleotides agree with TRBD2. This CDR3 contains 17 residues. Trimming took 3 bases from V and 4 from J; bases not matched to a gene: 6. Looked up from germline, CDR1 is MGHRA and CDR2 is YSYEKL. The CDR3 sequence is CASSHSVTSGGTGELFF. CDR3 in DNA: TGCGCCAGCAGCCATTCAGTGACTAGCGGGGGCACCGGGGAGCTGTTTTTT.

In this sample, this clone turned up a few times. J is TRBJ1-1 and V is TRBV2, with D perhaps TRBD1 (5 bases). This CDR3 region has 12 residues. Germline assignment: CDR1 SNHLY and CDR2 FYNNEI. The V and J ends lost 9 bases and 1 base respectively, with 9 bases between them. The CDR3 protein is CASGARNTEAFF. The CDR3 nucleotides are TGTGCCAGTGGGGCGCGGAACACTGAAGCTTTCTTT.

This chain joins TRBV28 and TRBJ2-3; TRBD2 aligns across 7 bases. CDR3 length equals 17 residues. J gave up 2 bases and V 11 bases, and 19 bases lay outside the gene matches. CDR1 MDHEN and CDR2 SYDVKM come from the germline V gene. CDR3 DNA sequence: TGTGCCCATTCGCCCTCGTTGGGAGCGGGATCCACAGATACGCAGTATTTT. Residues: CAHSPSLGAGSTDTQYF.

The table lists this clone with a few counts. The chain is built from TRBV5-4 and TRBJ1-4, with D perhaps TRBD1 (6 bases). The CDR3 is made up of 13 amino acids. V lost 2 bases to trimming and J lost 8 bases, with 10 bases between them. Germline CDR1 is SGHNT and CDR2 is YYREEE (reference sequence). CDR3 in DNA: TGTGCCAGCAGCTTCAGGGGTAGGGAAAAACTGTTTTTT. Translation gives CASSFRGREKLFF. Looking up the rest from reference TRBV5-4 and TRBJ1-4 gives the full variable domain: ETGVTQSPTHLIKTRGQQVTLRCSSQSGHNTVSWYQQALGQGPQFIFQYYREEENGRGNFPPRFSGLQFPNYSSELNVNALELDDSALYLCASSFRGREKLFFGSGTQLSVL.

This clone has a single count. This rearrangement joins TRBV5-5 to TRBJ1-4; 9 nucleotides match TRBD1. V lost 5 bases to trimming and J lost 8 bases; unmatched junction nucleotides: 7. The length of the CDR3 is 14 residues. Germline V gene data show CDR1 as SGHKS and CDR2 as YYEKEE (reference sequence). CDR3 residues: CASRWGGQGEKLFF. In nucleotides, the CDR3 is TGTGCCAGCAGATGGGGCGGACAGGGGGAAAAACTGTTTTTT.

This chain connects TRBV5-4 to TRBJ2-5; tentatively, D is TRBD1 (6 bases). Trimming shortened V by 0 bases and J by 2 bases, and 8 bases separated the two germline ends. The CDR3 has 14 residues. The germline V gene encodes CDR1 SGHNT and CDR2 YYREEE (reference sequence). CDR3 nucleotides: TGTGCCAGCAGCTTGGGGACAGATCAAGAGACCCAGTACTTC. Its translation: CASSLGTDQETQYF.

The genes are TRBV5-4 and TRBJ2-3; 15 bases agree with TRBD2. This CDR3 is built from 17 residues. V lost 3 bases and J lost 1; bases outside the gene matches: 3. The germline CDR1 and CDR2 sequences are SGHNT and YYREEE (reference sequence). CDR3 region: CASSSGLAGGRTDTQYF. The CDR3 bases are TGTGCCAGCAGCTCGGGACTAGCGGGAGGACGCACAGATACGCAGTATTTT.

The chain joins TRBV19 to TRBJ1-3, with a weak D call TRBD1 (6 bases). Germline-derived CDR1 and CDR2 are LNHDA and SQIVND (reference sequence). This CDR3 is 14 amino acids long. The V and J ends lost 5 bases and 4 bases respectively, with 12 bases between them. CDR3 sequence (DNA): TGTGCCAGTAGTCCGGGACATCTAGGAAACACCATATATTTT. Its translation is CASSPGHLGNTIYF.

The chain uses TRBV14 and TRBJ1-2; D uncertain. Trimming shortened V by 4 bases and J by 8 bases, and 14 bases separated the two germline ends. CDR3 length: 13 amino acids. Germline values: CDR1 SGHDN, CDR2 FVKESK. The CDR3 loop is CASSREMGSGYTF. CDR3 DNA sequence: TGTGCCAGCAGCCGAGAGATGGGTAGCGGCTACACCTTC.

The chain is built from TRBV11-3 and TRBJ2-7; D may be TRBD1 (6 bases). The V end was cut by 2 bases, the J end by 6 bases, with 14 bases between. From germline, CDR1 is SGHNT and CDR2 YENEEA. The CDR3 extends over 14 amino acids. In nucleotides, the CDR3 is TGTGCCAGCAGCTTAACCTCACAGGGAAGCGAGCAGTACTTC. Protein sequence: CASSLTSQGSEQYF.

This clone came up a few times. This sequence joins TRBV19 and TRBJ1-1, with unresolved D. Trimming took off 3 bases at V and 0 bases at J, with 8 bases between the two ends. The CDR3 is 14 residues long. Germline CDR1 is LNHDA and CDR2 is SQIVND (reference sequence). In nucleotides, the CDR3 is TGTGCCAGTAGTATTGATGGGCTGAACACTGAAGCTTTCTTT. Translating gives CASSIDGLNTEAFF. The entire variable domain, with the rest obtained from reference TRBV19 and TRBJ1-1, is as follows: DGGITQSPKYLFRKEGQNVTLSCEQNLNHDAMYWYRQDPGQGLRLIYYSQIVNDFQKGDIAEGYSVSREKKESFPLTVTSAQKNPTAFYLCASSIDGLNTEAFFGQGTRLTVV.

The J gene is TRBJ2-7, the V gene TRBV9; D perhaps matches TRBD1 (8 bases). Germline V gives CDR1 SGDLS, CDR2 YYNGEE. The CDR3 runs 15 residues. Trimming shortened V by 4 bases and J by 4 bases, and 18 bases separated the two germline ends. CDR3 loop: CASSQGAGDKYEQYF. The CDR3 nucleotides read TGTGCCAGCAGCCAGGGGGCGGGGGATAAGTACGAGCAGTACTTC.

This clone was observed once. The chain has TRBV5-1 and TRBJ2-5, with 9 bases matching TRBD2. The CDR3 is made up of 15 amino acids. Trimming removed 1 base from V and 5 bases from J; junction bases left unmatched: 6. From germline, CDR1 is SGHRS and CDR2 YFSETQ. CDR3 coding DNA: TGCGCCAGCAGCTTGCCAGCGGGAGGAAAGGAGACCCAGTACTTC. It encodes CASSLPAGGKETQYF. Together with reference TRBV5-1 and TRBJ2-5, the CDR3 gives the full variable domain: KAGVTQTPRYLIKTRGQQVTLSCSPISGHRSVSWYQQTPGQGLQFLFEYFSETQRNKGNFPGRFSGRQFSNSRSEMNVSTLELGDSALYLCASSLPAGGKETQYFGPGTRLLVL.

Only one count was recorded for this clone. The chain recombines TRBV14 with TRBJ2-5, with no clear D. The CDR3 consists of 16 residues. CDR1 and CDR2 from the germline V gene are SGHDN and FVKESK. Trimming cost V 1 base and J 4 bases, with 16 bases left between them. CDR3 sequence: CASSQVPTFQSETQYF. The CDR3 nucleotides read TGTGCCAGCAGCCAAGTCCCCACCTTCCAGTCAGAGACCCAGTACTTC.

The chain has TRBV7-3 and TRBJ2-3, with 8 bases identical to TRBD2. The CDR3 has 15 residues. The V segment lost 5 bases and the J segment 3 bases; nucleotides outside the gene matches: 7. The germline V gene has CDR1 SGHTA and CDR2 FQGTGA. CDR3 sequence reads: CASSLGGVSTDTQYF. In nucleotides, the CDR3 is TGTGCCAGCAGCCTCGGGGGGGTTAGTACAGATACGCAGTATTTT.

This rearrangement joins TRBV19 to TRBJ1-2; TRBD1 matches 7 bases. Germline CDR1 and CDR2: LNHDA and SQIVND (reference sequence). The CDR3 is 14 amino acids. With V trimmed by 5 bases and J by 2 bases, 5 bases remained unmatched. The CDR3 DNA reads TGTGCCAGTAGTCCCAGACAGGGCAACTATGGCTACACCTTC. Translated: CASSPRQGNYGYTF.

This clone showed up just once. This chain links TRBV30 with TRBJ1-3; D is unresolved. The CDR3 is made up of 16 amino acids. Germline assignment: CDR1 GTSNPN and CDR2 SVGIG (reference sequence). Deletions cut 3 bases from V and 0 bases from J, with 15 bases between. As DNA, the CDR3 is TGTGCCTGGAGCCTTTTCGCGGGGAGCTCTGGAAACACCATATATTTT. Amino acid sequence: CAWSLFAGSSGNTIYF.

The DNA of the CDR3 is TGTGCCAGCAGCCAAGATGACAGCCCCTACGAGCAGTACTTC. Its translation: CASSQDDSPYEQYF. V is TRBV14 and J is TRBJ2-7; tentative D call: TRBD1 (5 bases). The CDR3 length is 14 residues. Germline V gene sequence: CDR1 SGHDN, CDR2 FVKESK. Trimming shortened V by 0 bases and J by 2 bases, and 8 bases separated the two germline ends.

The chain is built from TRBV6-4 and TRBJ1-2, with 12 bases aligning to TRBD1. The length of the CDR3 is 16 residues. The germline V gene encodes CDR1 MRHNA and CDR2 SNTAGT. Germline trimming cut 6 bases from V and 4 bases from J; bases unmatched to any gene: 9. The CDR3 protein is CASRPSGQGAPYGYTF. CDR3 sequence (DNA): TGTGCCAGCAGACCCTCGGGACAGGGGGCTCCCTATGGCTACACCTTC.